This T cell receptor (beta chain) appears in the sequencing data of a study of T-cell memory formation after mild COVID-19. Study results and limitations: Clones contracting across day 15 to 85 had a balanced CD4/CD8 profile; later expanding clones leaned CD4+.

TCRdb re-analysed the 5' RACE reads in MiXCR, keeping a single row per CDR3 protein. Of 470,000 or so distinct CDR3 sequences listed, roughly 25% are singletons. CDR1 and CDR2 from the germline V gene are MNHEY and SVGAGI. V was cut by 0 bases and J by 4 bases, with 9 bases left in between. The CDR3 is made up of 14 amino acids. A note on this clonotype: The antigen is unknown.

The sequence was collected from an adult woman who had mild COVID-19 (a few samples of this study predate the infection). Cell type and time point are not known. What was sequenced was PBMCs or a T cell subset sorted from them (not recorded which). The rearrangement joins TRBV6-5 to TRBJ1-2, with D possibly being TRBD1 (6 bases). The CDR3 DNA follows: TGTGCCAGCAGTTACTCAGGGGGAAGCTATGGCTACACCTTC. As protein: CASSYSGGSYGYTF.